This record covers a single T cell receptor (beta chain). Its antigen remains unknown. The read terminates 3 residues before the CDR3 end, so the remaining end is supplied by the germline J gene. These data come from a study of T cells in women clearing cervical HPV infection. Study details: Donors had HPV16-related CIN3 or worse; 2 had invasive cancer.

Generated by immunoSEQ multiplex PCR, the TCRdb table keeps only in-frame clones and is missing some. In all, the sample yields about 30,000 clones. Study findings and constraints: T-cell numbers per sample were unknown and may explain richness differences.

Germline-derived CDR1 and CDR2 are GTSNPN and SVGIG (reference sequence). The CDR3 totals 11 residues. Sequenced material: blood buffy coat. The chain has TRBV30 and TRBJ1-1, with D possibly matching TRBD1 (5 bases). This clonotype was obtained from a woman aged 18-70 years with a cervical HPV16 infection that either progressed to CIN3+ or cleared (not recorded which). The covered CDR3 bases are TGTGCCTGTCCAGGTGGGGCTAAA. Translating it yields CACPGGAK. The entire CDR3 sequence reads CACPGGAKAFF.